Each of the 27 T cell receptor beta chains below was sequenced from the same sample in a study of blood T cell repertoires in COVID-19 (dated by TCRdb to about 2020). The library was obtained by the immunoSEQ multiplex PCR assay. TCRdb provides this immuneACCESS table in a form limited to in-frame rearrangements. Some clones are lacking; in checked studies, under half of them reflect an unresolved V gene, and why the rest are absent is not known. The sample table contains almost 80,000 clones; only one count was recorded for 80% to 85% of them. Around a third of the sample is taken by the ten largest. Material: peripheral blood. All receptors derive from a woman aged 70-85 years with acute or convalescent COVID-19.

V and J are TRBV6-2 or TRBV6-3 and TRBJ1-5; D may be TRBD1 (6 bases). Germline V gene lookup returns CDR1 MNHEY and CDR2 SVGEGT. Trimming shortened V by 5 bases and J by 4 bases, and 18 bases separated the two germline ends. This CDR3 is built from 16 residues. The CDR3 region is CASSLLGGATNQPQHF. In DNA form, the CDR3 reads TGTGCCAGCAGTCTCCTAGGGGGGGCCACAAATCAGCCCCAGCATTTT.

This clone was picked up one time. The chain has TRBV2 and TRBJ2-5, with 7 bases lining up with TRBD2. The J segment lost 2 bases and the V segment lost 6 bases, leaving 3 bases of the junction unmatched. The CDR3 runs 13 residues. The germline gives CDR1 SNHLY, CDR2 FYNNEI. CDR3 amino acids: CASRGGDQETQYF. DNA for the CDR3: TGTGCCAGCAGGGGGGGGGATCAAGAGACCCAGTACTTC.

The chain employs TRBV7-6 and TRBJ1-1; possible D gene TRBD1, 6 bases. Deletions cut 5 bases from V and 1 base from J, with 14 bases between. CDR3 length equals 15 residues. Germline V gives CDR1 SGHVS, CDR2 FNYEAQ. Written as DNA, the CDR3 is TGTGCCAGCAGCACCTGGGACAATTCGAACACTGAAGCTTTCTTT. This gives the protein CASSTWDNSNTEAFF.

For the CDR3, the DNA is TGCGCCAGCAGCTGGGGACTCCTCGGGGACACTGAAGCTTTCTTT. Translation gives CASSWGLLGDTEAFF. The J gene is TRBJ1-1, the V gene TRBV5-1; weak D call: TRBD1 (5 bases). CDR3 size: 15 residues. The germline CDR1 and CDR2 sequences are SGHRS and YFSETQ. Trimming cost V 3 bases and J 3 bases, with 15 bases left between them.

This clone was recorded only once. This chain uses TRBV5-1 with TRBJ2-2; 7 nucleotides agree with TRBD1. V gave up 3 bases and J gave up 5 bases; unmatched junction bases: 10. CDR3 length equals 16 residues. Per the germline V gene, CDR1 is SGHRS and CDR2 is YFSETQ. The CDR3 loop is CASSSPRGRKTGELFF. CDR3 nucleotide sequence: TGCGCCAGCAGCTCACCAAGGGGGCGCAAAACCGGGGAGCTGTTTTTT.

The chain uses TRBV11-2 and TRBJ2-2, with 11 nucleotides matching TRBD2. Trimming removed 5 bases from V and 5 bases from J; junction bases left unmatched: 13. Germline CDR1 reads SGHAT; CDR2 reads FQNNGV. The CDR3 length is 18 residues. DNA of the CDR3: TGTGCCAGCAGCCCCTCCACTAGCGGGAGTTATTGGACCGGGGAGCTGTTTTTT. It yields the protein CASSPSTSGSYWTGELFF.

The chain links TRBV30 to TRBJ2-1; D might be TRBD1 (6 bases). The V end was cut by 4 bases, the J end by 5 bases, with 15 bases between. This CDR3 has 14 amino acids. The germline CDR1 and CDR2 sequences are GTSNPN and SVGIG (reference sequence). The CDR3 reads CAWNKFRGDNEQFF. In DNA, the CDR3 is TGTGCCTGGAACAAATTCAGGGGCGACAATGAGCAGTTCTTC.

The chain recombines TRBV4-2 with TRBJ2-3; D not certain. The CDR3 has 14 residues. V lost 4 bases to trimming and J lost 2 bases, with 10 bases between them. Germline V gene sequence: CDR1 LGHNA, CDR2 YNFKEQ. CDR3 amino acids: CASSRFRNTDTQYF. CDR3 in DNA: TGTGCCAGCAGCCGGTTCAGGAACACAGATACGCAGTATTTT.

A few counts support this clone. J is TRBJ1-1 and V is TRBV19; no definite D call. V shed 4 bases and J shed 5 bases, with 11 bases lying between them. Germline lookup yields CDR1 LNHDA and CDR2 SQIVND (reference sequence). The CDR3 extends over 13 amino acids. CDR3 bases: TGTGCCAGTAGTACCCCCCCGGGGACTGAAGCTTTCTTT. Translation: CASSTPPGTEAFF.

This clone was counted only a few times. This chain connects TRBV2 to TRBJ2-7; 8 bases align to TRBD1. With V trimmed by 4 bases and J by 6 bases, 11 bases remained unmatched. Germline assignment: CDR1 SNHLY and CDR2 FYNNEI. CDR3 length: 15 amino acids. CDR3 sequence: CASSVTTGVFSEQYF. The CDR3 DNA sequence: TGTGCCAGCAGTGTAACGACAGGGGTTTTTTCCGAGCAGTACTTC.

This clone turned up a few times. The rearrangement links TRBV7-9 to TRBJ2-5; 13 bases align to TRBD2. The CDR3 extends over 16 amino acids. Looked up from germline, CDR1 is SEHNR and CDR2 is FQNEAQ (reference sequence). The junction had 5 bases not matched to a gene; V was cut back by 3 bases and J by 4 bases. In DNA form, the CDR3 reads TGTGCCAGCAGCTTCCGGACTAGCGGGAGAGGAGAGACCCAGTACTTC. This translates into CASSFRTSGRGETQYF.

The rearrangement uses TRBV3-1 (or the pseudogene TRBV3-2) and TRBJ2-1, with D possibly matching TRBD2 (6 bases). V was shortened by 2 bases and J by 8 bases, with 16 bases between the two germline ends. CDR1 is LGHDT, CDR2 YNNKEL, per germline (reference sequence). This CDR3 spans 15 amino acids. This chain's CDR3 is CASSQREDLIDEQFF. The DNA for the CDR3 is TGTGCCAGCAGCCAAAGGGAGGATCTAATCGATGAGCAGTTCTTC.

The CDR3: CASILRQVASTDTQYF. For the CDR3, the DNA is TGTGCCAGCATTCTACGACAGGTCGCTAGCACAGATACGCAGTATTTT. This chain connects TRBV6-6 to TRBJ2-3; D may be TRBD1 (6 bases). CDR1 and CDR2 (germline): MNHNY, SVGAGI (reference sequence). V gave up 7 bases and J gave up 0 bases, with 17 bases separating them. The CDR3 extends over 16 amino acids.

This clone came up once. The V and J genes are TRBV25-1 and TRBJ1-2; D unresolved. Germline V gene lookup returns CDR1 MGHDK and CDR2 SYGVNS. V gave up 1 base and J gave up 8 bases, with 11 bases separating them. The CDR3 extends over 13 amino acids. The CDR3 DNA sequence: TGTGCCAGCAGTGAATTGGGAGGGAGCGGCTACACCTTC. Its translation is CASSELGGSGYTF.

This chain links TRBV7-3 with TRBJ2-1, with 9 positions matching TRBD2. The V gene's germline CDR1 is SGHTA and CDR2 FQGTGA. The trim removed 2 bases at V and 10 bases at J, leaving 9 bases unmatched. The CDR3 runs to 15 residues. This chain's CDR3 is CASSLDAGGPVEQFF. For the CDR3, the DNA is TGTGCCAGCAGCTTAGACGCGGGAGGGCCGGTGGAGCAGTTCTTC.

The chain is built from TRBV24-1 and TRBJ2-1; 7 positions match TRBD2. V lost 2 bases to trimming and J lost 7 bases; unmatched junction nucleotides: 13. Germline-derived CDR1 and CDR2 are KGHDR and SFDVKD. The CDR3 is 17 residues long. The CDR3 region has the DNA TGTGCCACCAGTGATTCCACAGCGGGGCGGGGTGGGAATGAGCAGTTCTTC. This encodes CATSDSTAGRGGNEQFF.

The chain is built from TRBV19 and TRBJ2-2; D is unclear. Germline values: CDR1 LNHDA, CDR2 SQIVND (reference sequence). The germline V and J ends were trimmed by 5 bases and 1 base, with 8 bases remaining between them. This CDR3 has 14 amino acids. The CDR3 loop reads CASSDDLNTGELFF. The CDR3, as DNA: TGTGCCAGTAGTGACGACTTGAACACCGGGGAGCTGTTTTTT.

The rearrangement uses TRBV30 and TRBJ1-5; D gene uncertain. V lost 3 bases to trimming and J lost 6 bases, with 12 bases between them. This CDR3 spans 13 amino acids. Germline CDR1 reads GTSNPN; CDR2 reads SVGIG (reference sequence). The CDR3 sequence: CAWSREGTQPQHF. As DNA, the CDR3 is TGTGCCTGGAGCCGAGAGGGAACTCAGCCCCAGCATTTT. The complete variable domain, with remaining parts taken from reference TRBV30 and TRBJ1-5, reads SQTIHQWPATLVQPVGSPLSLECTVEGTSNPNLYWYRQAAGRGLQLLFYSVGIGQISSEVPQNLSASRPQDRQFILSSKKLLLSDSGFYLCAWSREGTQPQHFGDGTRLSIL.

Worth noting for this clone: At one end the junction does not follow the germline gene, possibly because of a read error. The chain carries TRBV7-9 and TRBJ2-2; possibly TRBD1 for D (6 bases). The CDR3 is made up of 16 amino acids. CDR1 and CDR2 from the germline V gene are SEHNR and FQNEAQ (reference sequence). CDR3 bases: TGTGCCAGCACCTTACCGACAGGATTTAACACCGGGGAGCTGTTTTTT. Its translation is CASTLPTGFNTGELFF.

The chain carries TRBV5-1 and TRBJ1-1, with 9 bases identical to TRBD1. Germline V lookup: CDR1 SGHRS, CDR2 YFSETQ. This CDR3 comprises 17 residues. Trimming took 0 bases from V and 3 from J; bases not matched to a gene: 9. CDR3 sequence reads: CASSLAGTGFSDTEAFF. CDR3 sequence (DNA): TGCGCCAGCAGCTTGGCGGGGACAGGGTTTTCGGACACTGAAGCTTTCTTT.

The chain joins TRBV20-1 to TRBJ1-2; D unclear. CDR3 size: 14 residues. Germline CDR1 and CDR2: DFQATT and SNEGSKA (reference sequence). The V end lost 3 bases, the J end lost 5 bases, and 16 bases lay between the germline ends. The CDR3 sequence is CSASPEQLIYGYTF. CDR3 nucleotides: TGCAGTGCTAGTCCGGAGCAGCTAATTTATGGCTACACCTTC.

V is TRBV12-3 or TRBV12-4 and J is TRBJ1-1; D is perhaps TRBD1 (5 bases). V lost 10 bases to trimming and J lost 0 bases, with 12 bases between them. This CDR3 has 13 residues. The CDR3 sequence: CANTDNMNTEAFF. CDR3 DNA sequence: TGTGCCAACACGGACAACATGAACACTGAAGCTTTCTTT.

This clone was seen once. The chain is built from TRBV18 and TRBJ1-1; TRBD1 agrees at 7 bases. The germline CDR1 and CDR2 sequences are KGHSH and LQKENI. V gave up 3 bases and J gave up 8 bases; unmatched junction bases: 6. The CDR3 has 13 residues. In DNA form, the CDR3 reads TGTGCCAGCTCACCGTCGACAGGGCGCGAAGCTTTCTTT. It is translated as CASSPSTGREAFF.

This clone was counted between two and nine times. This chain uses TRBV5-8 with TRBJ1-5, with 7 bases fitting TRBD1. Germline V gene lookup returns CDR1 SGHTS and CDR2 YDEGEE. The CDR3 contains 15 residues. V shed 2 bases, J shed 7 bases, and the junction held 9 bases outside the gene matches. The CDR3 region has the DNA TGTGCCAGCAGCTTAGATACAGGGGTATGGCAGCCCCAGCATTTT. Its translation: CASSLDTGVWQPQHF.

The chain links TRBV7-2 to TRBJ1-3; weak D call: TRBD1 (5 bases). Germline V gene data show CDR1 as SGHTA and CDR2 as FQGNSA. Deletions cut 4 bases from V and 0 bases from J, with 10 bases between. The CDR3 runs 15 residues. CDR3 coding DNA: TGTGCCAGCAGCTCATCAGGGTTCTCTGGAAACACCATATATTTT. Translated: CASSSSGFSGNTIYF.

The genes are TRBV19 and TRBJ1-3, with unresolved D. This CDR3 region has 14 residues. The V gene lost 5 bases and the J gene lost 4 bases, with 12 bases spanning the gap. From germline, CDR1 is LNHDA and CDR2 SQIVND (reference sequence). CDR3 in DNA: TGTGCCAGTAGTCAATGGAGGGAAGGAAACACCATATATTTT. This translates into CASSQWREGNTIYF. Full variable domain (outside the CDR3, taken from reference TRBV19 and TRBJ1-3): DGGITQSPKYLFRKEGQNVTLSCEQNLNHDAMYWYRQDPGQGLRLIYYSQIVNDFQKGDIAEGYSVSREKKESFPLTVTSAQKNPTAFYLCASSQWREGNTIYFGEGSWLTVV.

The V gene is TRBV29-1, the J gene TRBJ2-1; tentatively, D is TRBD2 (5 bases). The CDR3 sequence is 14 residues long. The germline gives CDR1 SQVTM, CDR2 ANQGSEA. Trimming removed 7 bases from V and 7 bases from J, with 20 bases in between. This CDR3 reads CSASFRLASNEQFF. In DNA, the CDR3 is TGCAGCGCCTCTTTCCGGCTAGCCAGTAATGAGCAGTTCTTC.